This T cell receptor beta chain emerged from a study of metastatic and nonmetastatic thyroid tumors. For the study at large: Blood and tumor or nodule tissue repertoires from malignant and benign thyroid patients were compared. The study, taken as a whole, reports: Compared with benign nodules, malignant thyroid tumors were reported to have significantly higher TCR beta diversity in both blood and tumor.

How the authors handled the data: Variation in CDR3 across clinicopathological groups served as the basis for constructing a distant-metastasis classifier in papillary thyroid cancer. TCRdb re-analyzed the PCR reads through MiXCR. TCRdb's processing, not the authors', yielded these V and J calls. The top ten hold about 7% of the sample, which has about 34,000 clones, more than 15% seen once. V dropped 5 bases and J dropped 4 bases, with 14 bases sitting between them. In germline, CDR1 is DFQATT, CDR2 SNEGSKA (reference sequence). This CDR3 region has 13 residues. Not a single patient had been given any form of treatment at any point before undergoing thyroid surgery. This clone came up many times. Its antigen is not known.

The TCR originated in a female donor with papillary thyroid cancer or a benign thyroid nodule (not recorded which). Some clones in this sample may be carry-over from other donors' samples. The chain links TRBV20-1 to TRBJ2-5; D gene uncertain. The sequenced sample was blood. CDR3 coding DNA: TGCAGTGCTCGTGTGTTAGTGGGAGAGACCCAGTACTTC. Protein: CSARVLVGETQYF.